The 10 T cell receptor beta chains reported below all come from one sample, sequenced in a study of control samples from healthy donors and cancer patients. Clones were sequenced by immunoSEQ multiplex PCR, and TCRdb holds only the in-frame ones, with some missing. The sample lists roughly 170,000 clones, about nine tenths occurring once. Sequenced: blood. Source of these receptors: a woman aged 40-49 years in good health.

The rearrangement uses TRBV27 and TRBJ1-2; D is possibly TRBD1 (6 bases). Germline CDR1 and CDR2: MNHEY and SMNVEV (reference sequence). Trimming took off 5 bases at V and 7 bases at J, with 17 bases between the two ends. The CDR3 contains 14 residues. In DNA, the CDR3 is TGTGCCAGCAGTCCAAAACCCGAGGGGGGTGGCTACACCTTC. The encoded protein is CASSPKPEGGGYTF.

This rearrangement joins TRBV9 to TRBJ2-1; D is unclear. Germline CDR1 and CDR2: SGDLS and YYNGEE. Trimming took 0 bases from V and 6 from J, leaving 25 bases between them. CDR3 length: 19 residues. DNA for the CDR3: TGTGCCAGCAGCGTAGGTCTTCGCGATGCGGCCCGTCTAGGCAATGAGCAGTTCTTC. As protein: CASSVGLRDAARLGNEQFF.

The chain combines TRBV11-2 with TRBJ2-7, with 9 bases aligning to TRBD1. The CDR3 has 15 residues. From germline, CDR1 is SGHAT and CDR2 FQNNGV. V was clipped by 3 bases and J by 4 bases; unmatched bases: 7. CDR3 in amino acids: CASSFTGTGRYEQYF. The DNA for the CDR3 is TGTGCCAGCAGCTTCACCGGGACAGGGAGGTACGAGCAGTACTTC.

J is TRBJ1-2 and V is TRBV10-3; 7 bases are shared with TRBD1. The length of the CDR3 is 15 residues. Germline trimming cut 4 bases from V and 2 bases from J; bases unmatched to any gene: 7. Germline loops: CDR1 ENHRY, CDR2 SYGVKD. The CDR3 loop reads CAISAMGTANYGYTF. As DNA, the CDR3 is TGTGCCATCAGTGCGATGGGGACAGCAAACTATGGCTACACCTTC.

This rearrangement joins TRBV5-1 to TRBJ1-2, with 7 bases aligning to TRBD1. The germline V gene encodes CDR1 SGHRS and CDR2 YFSETQ. J was trimmed by 3 bases and V by 0 bases; bases with no gene match: 11. The CDR3 is 17 residues long. CDR3: CASSLATTGEGYYGYTF. The CDR3 bases are TGCGCCAGCAGCTTGGCCACTACAGGGGAGGGGTACTATGGCTACACCTTC.

Points on this clone: One end of the junction fails to match germline, which may point to a read error. The chain carries TRBV2 and TRBJ2-5; D might be TRBD2 (6 bases). CDR1 and CDR2 from the germline V gene are SNHLY and FYNNEI. This CDR3 has 16 amino acids. The CDR3 is CASTEPGRHGRETQYF. In DNA form, the CDR3 reads TGTGCCAGCACTGAACCCGGGAGACATGGTCGGGAGACCCAGTACTTC.

The gene calls are TRBV24-1 and TRBJ1-3, with D possibly matching TRBD1 (6 bases). Germline CDR1 is KGHDR and CDR2 is SFDVKD. The CDR3 loop spans 17 amino acids. Trimming shortened V by 0 bases and J by 0 bases, and 11 bases separated the two germline ends. The DNA for the CDR3 is TGTGCCACCAGTGATTTGCTTGGGGGGCTCTCTGGAAACACCATATATTTT. This codes for CATSDLLGGLSGNTIYF.

In its sample, this clone was seen a few times. The chain is built from TRBV2 and TRBJ2-7; TRBD1 matches 8 bases. This CDR3 is built from 14 residues. Germline assignment: CDR1 SNHLY and CDR2 FYNNEI. Trimming took 5 bases from V and 3 from J; bases not matched to a gene: 6. The CDR3 DNA sequence: TGTGCCAGCAGTATAGGACAGGGTAGCTACGAGCAGTACTTC. Its translation: CASSIGQGSYEQYF.

In its sample, this clone was seen once. The chain recombines TRBV5-1 with TRBJ2-7; 12 nucleotides match TRBD2. Per germline, CDR1 SGHRS and CDR2 YFSETQ. CDR3 length: 14 amino acids. V shed 8 bases and J 2 bases; nucleotides not matched to a gene: 5. In DNA form, the CDR3 reads TGCGCCAGTGCCCGACTAGCGGGGGCCTACGAGCAGTACTTC. Its translation: CASARLAGAYEQYF. Based on the CDR3 plus reference TRBV5-1 and TRBJ2-7, the full variable domain is KAGVTQTPRYLIKTRGQQVTLSCSPISGHRSVSWYQQTPGQGLQFLFEYFSETQRNKGNFPGRFSGRQFSNSRSEMNVSTLELGDSALYLCASARLAGAYEQYFGPGTRLTVT.

V and J are TRBV7-9 and TRBJ1-6; the D gene is possibly TRBD1 (5 bases). There are 15 residues in the CDR3. The V gene lost 1 base and the J gene lost 2 bases, with 6 bases spanning the gap. Germline lookup yields CDR1 SEHNR and CDR2 FQNEAQ (reference sequence). The DNA of the CDR3 is TGTGCCAGCAGCTTAGGGGACCCCTATAATTCACCCCTCCACTTT. This codes for CASSLGDPYNSPLHF.